These T cell receptor beta chains were read from a single sample in a study of OX40 agonist ivuxolimab in advanced cancers. Measured with immunoSEQ multiplex PCR; TCRdb has only the in-frame clones, and not every one. The table has about 70,000 clones, 86% seen once; the top ten hold 2.5% to 3%. The material was CD4+ or CD8+ T cells sorted from blood, obtained in a trial of the OX40 agonist ivuxolimab. These receptors originate from an adult with an advanced solid tumor such as melanoma, head and neck, liver or kidney cancer. Both conserved end residues are part of each CDR3. The D gene is left open where the match is weak. A row's size may be missing; if present it is once, few, many or a size class.

J gene	D gene	V gene	clone size	CDR3 DNA	CDR3 protein
TRBJ1-5	-	TRBV20-1	-	TGCAGTGCTAGAGAGGGGTGGCCCCAGCATTTT	CSAREGWPQHF
TRBJ1-2	-	TRBV4-3	-	TGCGCCAGCAGCCAAGATCGTACCTACGGGGGAGGCTACACCTTC	CASSQDRTYGGGYTF
TRBJ2-7	-	TRBV21-1	few	TGTGCCAGGACGAAGGCGGCCTACGAGCAGTACTTC	CARTKAAYEQYF
TRBJ2-5	-	TRBV19	-	TGTGCCAGTAGTCCCGGGCCCTCGGCAGTGACCCAGTACTTC	CASSPGPSAVTQYF
TRBJ1-1	TRBD1	TRBV7-6	-	TGTGCCAGCAGCGAAACGACAGGGTTTGGAGCCATGAACACTGAAGCTTTCTTT	CASSETTGFGAMNTEAFF
TRBJ2-5	-	TRBV19	-	TGTGCCAGTAGGTTGGCGGGAGAGACCCAGTACTTC	CASRLAGETQYF
TRBJ1-6	-	TRBV28	-	TGTGCCAGCATAGGGGACTTTTCACCCCTCCACTTT	CASIGDFSPLHF
TRBJ1-2	-	TRBV7-3	-	TGTGCCAGCAGCTTATTTGGCGCAGGGCCCGCCTATGGCTACACCTTC	CASSLFGAGPAYGYTF
TRBJ2-5	-	TRBV7-3	-	TGTGCCAGCAGCTTAGGGGGGCCTCAAGAGACCCAGTACTTC	CASSLGGPQETQYF
TRBJ1-5	-	TRBV6-7	-	TGTGCCAGCGTTCTAGCGGATCAGCCCCAGCATTTT	CASVLADQPQHF
TRBJ2-2	-	TRBV4-1	-	TGCGCCAGCAGCCAAGAAGCTGGGGGGCAGGTCGGGGAGCTGTTTTTT	CASSQEAGGQVGELFF
TRBJ2-3	TRBD1	TRBV5-1	-	TGCGCCAGCAGCTGGGCCGGGACAGGGGGCACAGATACGCAGTATTTT	CASSWAGTGGTDTQYF
TRBJ2-1	TRBD2	TRBV5-3	-	TGTGCCAGAAGCCACATTTGGCGGGGGGGGACTGAGCAGTTCTTC	CARSHIWRGGTEQFF
TRBJ2-7	-	TRBV29-1	-	TGCAGCGTTAAAACCGGGACTTGGGACGAGCAGTACTTC	CSVKTGTWDEQYF
TRBJ1-2	TRBD1	TRBV7-2	-	TGTGCCAGCAGGGCAGGGGGCACCTATGGCTACACCTTC	CASRAGGTYGYTF
TRBJ1-2	-	TRBV6-6	-	TGTGCCAGCAGCATACCGGACAGAAAGGAGGTCACCTTC	CASSIPDRKEVTF
TRBJ1-1	-	TRBV6-5	-	TGTGCCAGCAGTGTGGGGGGCAGAGGGAACACTGAAGCTTTCTTT	CASSVGGRGNTEAFF
TRBJ2-5	TRBD2	TRBV19	-	TGTGCCAGTAGTAGGCGCGGCGGAGCGGGGTCGGAGACCCAGTACTTC	CASSRRGGAGSETQYF
TRBJ2-1	-	TRBV7-2	-	TGTGCCAGCAGCTTAGCGGGGGGCGGGCGAAACGGGCAGTTCTTC	CASSLAGGGRNGQFF
TRBJ2-6	TRBD1	TRBV7-2	-	TGTGCCAGCAGCTTAAAAGGGACAGGGCCTGCCGGGGCCAACGTCCTGACTTTC	CASSLKGTGPAGANVLTF
TRBJ1-6	-	TRBV2	few	TGTGCCAGCAGCCCCCACGTTGGATATAATTCACCCCTCCACTTT	CASSPHVGYNSPLHF
TRBJ1-2	TRBD1	TRBV14	-	TGTGCCAGCAGAGGGACAGCAAGCTATGGCTACACCTTC	CASRGTASYGYTF